This TCR beta chain derives from a study of shared clonotypes between healthy human individuals (dated by TCRdb to between 2020 and 2021). About the investigation overall: Three men and two women, aged 18 to 49 years, made up the cohort. For each donor, three plates each were used for CD4 naive and CD4 memory, two plates were used for CD8 naive, and one plate was used for CD8 memory. Between about 0.94 and 10 billion PBMCs per donor were obtained by leukapheresis. Different laboratories and diverse techniques were used to prepare libraries and sequence TCR repertoires, to increase sequencing depth and limit assay-specific biases. To estimate repertoire size and how much clonotype sharing occurs between individuals, the study deeply sequenced the blood TCR repertoires of five healthy adults. The research as a whole found: Based on pairwise subsampling, the degree of clonotype sharing among donors was expected to be affected by sequencing depth. About 5% of naive CD4, around 4% of naive CD8, roughly 2.5% of memory CD4, and 0.4% of memory CD8 clonotypes were shared across several donors. Naive subsets generally had larger estimated clonotype richness than memory subsets did. Higher generation probabilities were observed for clonotypes shared by all four sorted-subset donors than for non-shared clonotypes. Because the study included only a small number of donors, the genetic and exposure-history diversity represented was limited. Sampling was restricted to blood, and TCR repertoires in tissue are likely to differ from TCR repertoires in blood. Rarefaction of sorted-subset datasets indicated incomplete sequencing despite the large sequencing depth.

Spanning cysteine to phenylalanine, the CDR3 consists of 13 amino acids. Left in the record is the CDR3 DNA by itself, 39 bases read in frame from the first base. The junction shows trimming of 3 bases on V and 7 bases on J, plus 10 bases between the germline ends. CDR1 and CDR2 (SGHNT, YENEEA) derive from the germline V gene. TCR CDR3 regions were amplified from genomic DNA by multiplex PCR using the deep immunoSEQ assay. Extracted genomic DNA from each cell subset was distributed evenly across all wells of several immunoSEQ 96-well plates, and each plate was treated as a replicate. For sorted subsets, each replicate PCR was loaded with 200 ng genomic DNA, equivalent to some 27,000 T cell genomes. The purified libraries were quantified using a Qubit 3.0 fluorometer, sized with a Bioanalyzer 2100, and then quantified again using the KAPA Library Quantification kit. Each immunoSEQ 96-well plate was sequenced on its own single-read 150-cycle Illumina NextSeq 550 flow cell. For the original study's pipeline: Because only junctional sequences without quality scores were contained in the immunoSEQ output, filtering matching that applied to full-length reads could not be performed. To assign V/J genes and CDR3, sequences were annotated against IMGT germline references using PyIR, a Python wrapper for IgBLAST v1.9. Any read was removed if the V/J assignment was weak (E-value above 1e-6), the CDR3 was missing, or the read contained stop codons, out-of-frame junctions, or ambiguous translated residues. V3J clonotypes were defined by identical inferred V gene, J gene, and CDR3 amino acid sequence. Percentage overlap between repertoires was calculated by dividing the number of shared unique clonotypes by the size of the smaller repertoire. Richness of each repertoire was evaluated using RTK rarefaction, the Chao1 estimator, and Recon v2.1 estimates of unobserved clonotypes. For all TCRbeta clonotypes obtained by the gDNA method from a handful of donors, generation probabilities were computed with OLGA. TCRdb re-hosts the immuneACCESS table, in-frame sequences only. Its copies lack some clones; in the studies checked, an unresolved V gene accounts for under half of them, and the cause for the rest is not known. D and trimming were read from the DNA, whereas the V and J calls and clone size are those reported in that table. For this sample the table gives about 1 million clones, of which approximately 80% were detected only once. 0.4% to 0.55% of the sample is in the top ten clones.

The donors were healthy, HIV-negative adults who had no recently reported acute infections or vaccinations. Only Caucasian adults living in Nashville, Tennessee, USA were represented among the donors. CD4+ T cells were enriched by magnetic negative selection, after which naive cells were positively selected on CD45RA and the negative fraction was taken as the memory subset. After blood collection by leukapheresis, PBMCs were isolated using Ficoll-Histopaque density gradient centrifugation and then cryopreserved in the vapor phase of liquid nitrogen. Analytical flow cytometry was used to check the purity and quantity of each magnetically sorted T cell population. Genomic DNA was isolated from each sorted fraction and quantified by UV absorbance on a Nanodrop 2000c. A note on this clone: No cognate antigen has been identified for it. No quality values exist for individual bases; no much larger clone is one base distant.

The sequenced sample was memory CD4+ T cells from PBMCs. The sample's cell subset or site label, in plain terms: CD45RA-negative fraction. This receptor chain uses TRBV11-3 and TRBJ2-1; the D gene cannot be resolved reliably. The sequence came from a man between 18 and 35 years old in good health. Some clones in this sample may be carry-over from other donors' samples. Here the CDR3 is given as CASSFGLPNEQFF. The nucleotides are TGTGCCAGCAGCTTCGGCCTTCCAAATGAGCAGTTCTTC. Extended through the reference TRBV11-3 and TRBJ2-1 proteins, this CDR3 yields the full variable domain: EAGVVQSPRYKIIEKKQPVAFWCNPISGHNTLYWYLQNLGQGPELLIRYENEEAVDDSQLPKDRFSAERLKGVDSTLKIQPAELGDSAVYLCASSFGLPNEQFFGPGTRLTVL.